This T cell receptor beta chain was documented in a study of T-cell reconstitution after alpha-beta-depleted transplantation in children. Study-wide findings and caveats: Newly generated T cells supplied most T-cell counts and diversity one year post-transplant. Several hundred graft clones that had expanded were reportedly the source of alpha-beta T cells about two months after transplant. Some patients' high day-60 TCRbeta diversity was attributed to recipient cells surviving conditioning.

J was trimmed by 4 bases and V by 4 bases; bases with no gene match: 14. From germline, CDR1 is SGDLS and CDR2 YYNGEE. This CDR3 region has 17 residues. Points on this clonotype: Antigen specificity is unknown.

Library preparation (for TCRbeta) was performed with unique molecular identifiers. TCRdb re-called the PCR reads with MiXCR, one entry per CDR3 protein. The sample carries about 250,000 distinct CDR3 sequences, about 24% recorded once. V gene TRBV9 combines with J gene TRBJ2-3; 8 positions match TRBD2. The specimen was PBMCs, mostly from graft donor cells, collected 360 days after TCRalphabeta/CD19-depleted stem cell transplant. This TCR was sampled from a female patient aged 2-10 years who had a stem cell transplant for congenital amegakaryocytic thrombocytopenia, so the T cells may come from the graft donor. CDR3 loop: CASSPRWSGSGSDTQYF. CDR3 nucleotide sequence: TGTGCCAGCAGCCCCCGTTGGAGCGGGAGTGGTTCAGATACGCAGTATTTT.